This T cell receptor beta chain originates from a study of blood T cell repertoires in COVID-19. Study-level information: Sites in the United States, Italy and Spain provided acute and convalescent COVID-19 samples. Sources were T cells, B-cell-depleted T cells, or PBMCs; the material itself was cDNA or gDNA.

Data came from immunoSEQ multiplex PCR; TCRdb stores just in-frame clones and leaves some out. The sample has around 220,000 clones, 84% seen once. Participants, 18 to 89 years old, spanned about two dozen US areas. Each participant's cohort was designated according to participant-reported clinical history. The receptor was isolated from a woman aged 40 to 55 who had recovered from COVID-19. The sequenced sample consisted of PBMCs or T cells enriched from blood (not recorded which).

The CDR3 nucleotides are TGTGCCACCAGTGATGGGCTGATCGCTGAAGCTTTCTTT. Protein: CATSDGLIAEAFF. The V and J genes are TRBV15 and TRBJ1-1; D is unclear. The V gene's germline CDR1 is LNHNV and CDR2 YYDKDF (reference sequence). CDR3 length: 13 amino acids. The germline V and J ends were trimmed by 6 bases and 6 bases, with 14 bases remaining between them.